These T cell receptor beta chains were read from a single sample in a study of vaccination and CD4 T cells after COVID-19. TCRdb called the PCR reads again in MiXCR, with one record for every CDR3 protein. The sample gives about 22,000 distinct CDR3 sequences, around 35% of which show up once; 4.5% to 6.5% is in the top ten. Their specific antigens are unknown. The sample here was CD4+ T cells from blood, cultured in vitro, taken before SARS-CoV-2 vaccination. These receptors all stem from a human donor who had recovered from COVID-19. The conserved cysteine and the conserved F or W are not part of the CDR3 here.

J: TRBJ2-3; V: TRBV24-1; CDR3: ATSDEVGGADTQY
J: TRBJ2-1; V: TRBV30; CDR3: AASSVPTYNEQF
J: TRBJ2-1; V: TRBV12-3/TRBV12-4; CDR3: ASSPLVKQF
J: TRBJ2-1; V: TRBV7-9; CDR3: ASSVIEVPSRGF
J: TRBJ1-2; V: TRBV28; CDR3: ASSSTGAPNYGYT
J: TRBJ1-5; V: TRBV19; CDR3: ASSTQGHQPQH
J: TRBJ2-3; V: TRBV20-1; CDR3: SASWLAGITDTQY
J: TRBJ2-3; V: TRBV7-3; CDR3: ASSHGGRTTTDTQY
J: TRBJ2-1; V: TRBV24-1; CDR3: ATSDLLSKQF
J: TRBJ1-1; V: TRBV6-2/TRBV6-3; CDR3: ASPGQGKTEAF
J: TRBJ1-3; V: TRBV7-6; CDR3: ASSLRGSGNTIY
J: TRBJ2-1; V: TRBV4-3; CDR3: ASRGYLTEQF
J: TRBJ2-4; V: TRBV20-1; CDR3: SAEPGGPAGVGAKNIQY
J: TRBJ1-5; V: TRBV5-6; CDR3: ASSQQGAGLYQPQH
J: TRBJ1-6; V: TRBV12-3/TRBV12-4; CDR3: ASRPGTGFSPLH
J: TRBJ1-4; V: TRBV27; CDR3: ASSRKRDRAEKLF
J: TRBJ2-3; V: TRBV11-3; CDR3: ASSLGGAADTQY
J: TRBJ1-4; V: TRBV7-9; CDR3: ASTPVGQNEKLF
J: TRBJ2-1; V: TRBV24-1; CDR3: ATSDLPDRPYNEQF
J: TRBJ1-1; V: TRBV7-9; CDR3: ASSANRGQGGTEAF
J: TRBJ1-2; V: TRBV5-1; CDR3: ASKAGQPSNYGYT
J: TRBJ1-4; V: TRBV11-3; CDR3: ASGKGQGYEKLF
J: TRBJ2-7; V: TRBV7-6; CDR3: ASSPRVLDEQY
J: TRBJ1-2; V: TRBV29-1; CDR3: SVGGDYGYT
J: TRBJ2-1; V: TRBV7-3; CDR3: ASSSSGTGSYNEQF
J: TRBJ1-1; V: TRBV11-3; CDR3: ASSFERLDTEAF
J: TRBJ1-5; V: TRBV30; CDR3: AWSGPGYQPQH
J: TRBJ2-1; V: TRBV6-1; CDR3: ASSTAGSYNEQF
J: TRBJ2-3; V: TRBV10-3; CDR3: AISEQGTDTQY
J: TRBJ2-7; V: TRBV28; CDR3: ASSSGGPKGEQY
J: TRBJ2-5; V: TRBV20-1; CDR3: SARASSAETQY
J: TRBJ2-5; V: TRBV5-1; CDR3: ASSLAAKQETQY
J: TRBJ2-5; V: TRBV5-8; CDR3: ASSLGRMQETQY
J: TRBJ2-7; V: TRBV20-1; CDR3: SASVRQGLYEQY